This T cell receptor beta chain was identified during a study of cytotoxic CD8 clonotypes in ibrutinib-treated CLL. In the study overall: Response samples were obtained once patients had received a median 12 months of treatment, range 6 to 36.

Clones were read by immunoSEQ multiplex PCR, and TCRdb kept only the in-frame ones, dropping some. Of 200,000 or so clones in the sample, about four fifths were seen once. CDR3 length equals 15 residues. CDR1 is SNHLY, CDR2 FYNNEI, per germline. V lost 3 bases and J 2 bases, leaving 11 bases between the germline ends. This TCR derives from a human donor with chronic lymphocytic leukemia. The material sequenced was PBMCs, taken after 12 months of ibrutinib treatment. This chain links TRBV2 with TRBJ1-5; D remains ambiguous. The CDR3 loop reads CASSEGVAGNQPQHF. As DNA, the CDR3 is TGTGCCAGCAGTGAGGGAGTGGCCGGCAATCAGCCCCAGCATTTT.